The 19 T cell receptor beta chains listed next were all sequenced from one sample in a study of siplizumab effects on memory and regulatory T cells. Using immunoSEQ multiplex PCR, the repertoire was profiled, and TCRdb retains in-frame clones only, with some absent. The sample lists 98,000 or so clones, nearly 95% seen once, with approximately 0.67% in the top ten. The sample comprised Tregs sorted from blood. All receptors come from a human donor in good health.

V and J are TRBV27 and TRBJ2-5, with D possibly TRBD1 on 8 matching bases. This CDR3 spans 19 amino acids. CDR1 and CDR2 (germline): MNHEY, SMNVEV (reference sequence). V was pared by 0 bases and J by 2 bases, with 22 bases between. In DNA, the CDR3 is TGTGCCAGCAGTTTATCGCACAGGGGGGGGCTAGCAGTGCAAGAGACCCAGTACTTC. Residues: CASSLSHRGGLAVQETQYF.

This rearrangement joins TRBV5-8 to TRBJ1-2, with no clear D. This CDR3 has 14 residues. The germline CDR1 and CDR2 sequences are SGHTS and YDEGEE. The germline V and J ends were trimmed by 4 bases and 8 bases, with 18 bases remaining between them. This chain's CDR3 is CASSRLGIIEGYTF. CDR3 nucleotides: TGTGCCAGCAGCCGCCTCGGGATAATCGAGGGCTACACCTTC.

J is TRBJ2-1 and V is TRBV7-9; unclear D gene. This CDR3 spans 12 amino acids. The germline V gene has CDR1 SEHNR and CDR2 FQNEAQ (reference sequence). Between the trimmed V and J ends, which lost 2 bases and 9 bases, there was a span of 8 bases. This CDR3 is CASSLSTSEQFF. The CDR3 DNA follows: TGTGCCAGCAGCTTAAGCACGAGTGAGCAGTTCTTC.

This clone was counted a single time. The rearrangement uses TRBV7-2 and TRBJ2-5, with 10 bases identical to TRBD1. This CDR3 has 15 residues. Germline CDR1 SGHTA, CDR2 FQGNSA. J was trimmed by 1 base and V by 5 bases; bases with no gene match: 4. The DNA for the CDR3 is TGTGCCAGCAGCCGGGACAGGGGTGGCCAAGAGACCCAGTACTTC. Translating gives CASSRDRGGQETQYF.

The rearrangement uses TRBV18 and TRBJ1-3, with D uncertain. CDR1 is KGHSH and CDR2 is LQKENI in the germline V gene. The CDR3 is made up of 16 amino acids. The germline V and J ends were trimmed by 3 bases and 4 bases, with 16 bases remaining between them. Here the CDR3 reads CASSPSVGLPGNTIYF. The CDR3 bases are TGTGCCAGCTCACCTTCAGTGGGCCTACCGGGAAACACCATATATTTT.

The CDR3 here is CASSDASQNIQYF. CDR3 nucleotides: TGTGCCAGCAGTGATGCCTCCCAAAACATTCAGTACTTC. The rearrangement links TRBV6-1 to TRBJ2-4, with no clear D. Deletions cut 3 bases from V and 5 bases from J, with 8 bases between. The CDR3 covers 13 residues. CDR1 is MNHNS, CDR2 SASEGT, per germline.

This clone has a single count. The CDR3: CASSRDRGGGYTF. DNA for the CDR3: TGTGCCAGTAGTCGGGACAGGGGTGGTGGCTACACCTTC. V and J are TRBV19 and TRBJ1-2, with 10 bases aligning to TRBD1. Germline V lookup: CDR1 LNHDA, CDR2 SQIVND (reference sequence). After removal of 5 bases from V and 7 bases from J, the junction contained 4 bases not matched to a gene. CDR3 length equals 13 residues.

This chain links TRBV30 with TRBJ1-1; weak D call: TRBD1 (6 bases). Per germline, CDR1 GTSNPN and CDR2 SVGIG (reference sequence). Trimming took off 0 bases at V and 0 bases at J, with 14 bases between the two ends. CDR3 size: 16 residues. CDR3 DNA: TGTGCCTGGAGTGTTCTGGGGGCGTTAATGAACACTGAAGCTTTCTTT. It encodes CAWSVLGALMNTEAFF.

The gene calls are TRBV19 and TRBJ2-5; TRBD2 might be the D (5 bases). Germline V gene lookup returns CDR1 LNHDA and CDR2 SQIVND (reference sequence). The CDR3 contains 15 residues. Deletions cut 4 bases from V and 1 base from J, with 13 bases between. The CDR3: CASSTSGRPQETQYF. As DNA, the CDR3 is TGTGCCAGTAGTACCAGCGGACGGCCCCAAGAGACCCAGTACTTC.

This CDR3 reads CASSARQGVYSNQPQHF. CDR3 sequence (DNA): TGTGCCAGCAGCGCGCGACAGGGGGTTTATAGCAATCAGCCCCAGCATTTT. The gene calls are TRBV9 and TRBJ1-5; the match to TRBD1 covers 9 bases. With 3 bases clipped from V and 0 bases from J, the junction kept 7 bases outside the gene matches. Germline CDR1 is SGDLS and CDR2 is YYNGEE. The CDR3 contains 17 residues.

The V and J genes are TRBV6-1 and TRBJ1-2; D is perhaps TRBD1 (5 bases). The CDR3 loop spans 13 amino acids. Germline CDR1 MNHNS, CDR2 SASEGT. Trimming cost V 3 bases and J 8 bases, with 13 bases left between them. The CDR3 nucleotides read TGTGCCAGCAGTGAGAGCGACAGCTACGGCTACACCTTC. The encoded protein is CASSESDSYGYTF.

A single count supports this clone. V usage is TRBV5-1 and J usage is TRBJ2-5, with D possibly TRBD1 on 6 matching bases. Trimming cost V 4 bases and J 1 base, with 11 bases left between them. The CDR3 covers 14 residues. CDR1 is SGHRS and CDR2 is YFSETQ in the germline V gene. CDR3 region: CASSPGQLQETQYF. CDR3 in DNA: TGCGCCAGCAGCCCAGGACAGCTCCAAGAGACCCAGTACTTC.

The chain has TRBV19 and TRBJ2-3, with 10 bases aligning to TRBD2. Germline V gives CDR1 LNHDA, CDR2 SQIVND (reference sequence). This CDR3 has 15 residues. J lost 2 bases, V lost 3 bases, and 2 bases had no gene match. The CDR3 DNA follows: TGTGCCAGTAGTATCGGACTAGCGGTCACAGATACGCAGTATTTT. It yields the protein CASSIGLAVTDTQYF.

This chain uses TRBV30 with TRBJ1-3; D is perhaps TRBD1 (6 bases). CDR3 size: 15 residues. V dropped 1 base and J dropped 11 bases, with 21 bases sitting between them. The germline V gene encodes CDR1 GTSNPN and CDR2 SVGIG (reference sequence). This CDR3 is CAWSADSWGPRAIYF. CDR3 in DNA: TGTGCCTGGAGTGCGGACAGCTGGGGTCCCAGGGCCATATATTTT.

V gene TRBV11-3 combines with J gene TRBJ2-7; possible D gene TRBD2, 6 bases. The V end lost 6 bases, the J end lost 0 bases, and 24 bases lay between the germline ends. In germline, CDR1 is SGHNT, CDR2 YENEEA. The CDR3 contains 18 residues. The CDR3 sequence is CASSLPYPWRGVSYEQYF. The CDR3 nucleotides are TGTGCCAGCAGTTTACCCTACCCTTGGCGGGGTGTCTCCTACGAGCAGTACTTC.

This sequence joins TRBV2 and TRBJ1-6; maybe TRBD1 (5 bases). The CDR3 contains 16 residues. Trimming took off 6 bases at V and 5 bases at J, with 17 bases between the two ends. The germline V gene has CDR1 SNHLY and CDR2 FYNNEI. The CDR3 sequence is CASSPGRMLNNSPLHF. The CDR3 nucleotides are TGTGCCAGCAGCCCGGGGCGGATGCTTAATAATTCACCCCTCCACTTT.

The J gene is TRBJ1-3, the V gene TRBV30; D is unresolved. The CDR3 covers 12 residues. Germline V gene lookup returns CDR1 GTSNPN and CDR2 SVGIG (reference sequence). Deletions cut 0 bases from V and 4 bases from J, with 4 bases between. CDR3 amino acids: CAWSVGGNTIYF. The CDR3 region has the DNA TGTGCCTGGAGTGTTGGAGGAAACACCATATATTTT. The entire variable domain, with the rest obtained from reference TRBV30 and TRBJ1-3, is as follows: SQTIHQWPATLVQPVGSPLSLECTVEGTSNPNLYWYRQAAGRGLQLLFYSVGIGQISSEVPQNLSASRPQDRQFILSSKKLLLSDSGFYLCAWSVGGNTIYFGEGSWLTVV.

The CDR3 bases are TGTGCCATCAGTGAGAGTTTAGTCAGCTACGAGCAGTACTTC. Translating it yields CAISESLVSYEQYF. The chain joins TRBV10-3 to TRBJ2-7; D unclear. The CDR3 is 14 amino acids. V lost 2 bases and J lost 3, with 11 bases in between. Looked up from germline, CDR1 is ENHRY and CDR2 is SYGVKD.

In nucleotides, the CDR3 is TGTGCCAGCAGTGAAAATGTTGGTTCTCAGGGGGCGAACACTGAAGCTTTCTTT. Translation: CASSENVGSQGANTEAFF. This chain connects TRBV6-4 to TRBJ1-1; 8 positions agree with TRBD1. Germline assignment: CDR1 MRHNA and CDR2 SNTAGT. With 3 bases clipped from V and 1 base from J, the junction kept 13 bases outside the gene matches. This CDR3 has 18 amino acids.